This is a list of T cell receptor beta chains from one sample in a study of cytomegalovirus exposure and HLA in healthy donors. Here immunoSEQ multiplex PCR was the method, and the copy in TCRdb shows in-frame clones only, minus some. The top ten clones hold around 8.8% of a sample with 130,000 to 150,000 clones, just under 85% of them seen once. The sequencing input was PBMCs. The receptors shown here come from a woman aged 55 to 70 in good health and CMV-seropositive. CDR3s leave out the opening cysteine and the closing phenylalanine or tryptophan. The D gene is left open where the match is weak.

.	TRBV14	TRBJ2-1	ASSPRDSYNEQF
.	TRBV7-2	TRBJ1-1	ASSLGGANTEAF
.	TRBV7-9	TRBJ2-1	ASSLGEDEQF
.	TRBV28	TRBJ1-2	ASRRGELNYGYT
.	TRBV2	TRBJ1-1	ASRDDSHTEAF
TRBD1	TRBV28	TRBJ2-7	ASISQGSSYEQY
TRBD2	TRBV7-9	.	ASSLDPWGTRGYEQY
.	TRBV14	TRBJ1-1	ASSQPGTEAF
.	TRBV10-3	TRBJ1-4	AISDTAGNEKLF
TRBD1	TRBV7-2	TRBJ1-2	ASSPDRHGYT
TRBD1	TRBV4-2	TRBJ2-7	ASSQGDSTYEQY
TRBD2	TRBV6-1	TRBJ2-1	ASSEGQSGGFNEQF
TRBD2	TRBV29-1	TRBJ2-7	SVREGLGSYEQY
TRBD1	TRBV4-2	TRBJ1-1	ASSREGTANTEAF
TRBD2	TRBV5-1	TRBJ2-5	ASSGGLAGVGETQY
.	TRBV5-6	TRBJ2-7	ASICEGGRDEQY
TRBD1	TRBV27	TRBJ1-1	ASSAGQLNTEAF
TRBD1	TRBV7-9	TRBJ1-2	ASTLKQGANYGYT
TRBD1	TRBV19	TRBJ1-2	ASSPGQGWGYT
TRBD2	TRBV6-1	TRBJ2-1	ASSGGLAGGMGEQF
TRBD2	TRBV9	TRBJ2-5	ASSPIASGSLWETQY
TRBD2	TRBV10-3	TRBJ2-1	AISDGLAGGGEQF
.	TRBV6-5	TRBJ2-2	ASSRNLNTGELF
TRBD1	TRBV4-1	TRBJ1-4	ASSPLGTGLEKLF
TRBD2	TRBV6-6	TRBJ2-7	ASKGLAPHEQY
.	TRBV19	TRBJ1-1	ASKGRGLLNTEAF
TRBD2	TRBV9	TRBJ2-3	ASSVASGSDTQY
.	TRBV27	TRBJ1-5	ASRREGGSQPQH
TRBD1	TRBV30	.	AWSPGQGSNLIYEQY
TRBD1	TRBV27	TRBJ2-2	AIGQGSTGELF
TRBD2	TRBV2	TRBJ2-2	ASRVTGGGTGELF
TRBD1	TRBV6-5	TRBJ2-1	ASSWGGQGDNEQF
TRBD1	TRBV6-6	TRBJ2-7	ASILTGDRVYEQY
TRBD2	TRBV27	TRBJ2-7	ASSLSSGTAYEQY
.	TRBV7-9	TRBJ2-7	ASSLVGQSYEQY
.	TRBV23-1	TRBJ1-2	ASSQSSGLHYGYT
TRBD2	TRBV28	TRBJ2-6	ASRTPVGGTAGGSGANVLT